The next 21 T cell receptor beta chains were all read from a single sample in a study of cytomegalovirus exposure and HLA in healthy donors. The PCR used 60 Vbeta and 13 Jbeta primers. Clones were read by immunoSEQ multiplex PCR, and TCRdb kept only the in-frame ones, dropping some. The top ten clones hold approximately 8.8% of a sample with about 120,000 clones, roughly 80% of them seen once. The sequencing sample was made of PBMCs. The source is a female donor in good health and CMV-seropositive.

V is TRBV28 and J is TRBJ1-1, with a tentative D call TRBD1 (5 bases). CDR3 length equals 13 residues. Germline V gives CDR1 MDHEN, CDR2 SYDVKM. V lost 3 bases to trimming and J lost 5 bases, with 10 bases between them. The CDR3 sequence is CASSFPGFTEAFF. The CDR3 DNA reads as TGTGCCAGCAGTTTTCCAGGGTTTACTGAAGCTTTCTTT.

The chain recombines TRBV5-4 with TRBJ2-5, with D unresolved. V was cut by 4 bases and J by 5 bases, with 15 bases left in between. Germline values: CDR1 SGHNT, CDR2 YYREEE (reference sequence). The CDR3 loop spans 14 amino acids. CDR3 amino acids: CASSPHPTGETQYF. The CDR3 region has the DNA TGTGCCAGCAGCCCGCATCCAACCGGGGAGACCCAGTACTTC.

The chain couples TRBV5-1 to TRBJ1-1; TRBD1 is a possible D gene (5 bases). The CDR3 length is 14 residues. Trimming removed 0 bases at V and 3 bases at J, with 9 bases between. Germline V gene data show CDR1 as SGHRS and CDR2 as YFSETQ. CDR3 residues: CASSLDTGDTEAFF. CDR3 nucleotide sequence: TGCGCCAGCAGCTTGGACACGGGGGACACTGAAGCTTTCTTT.

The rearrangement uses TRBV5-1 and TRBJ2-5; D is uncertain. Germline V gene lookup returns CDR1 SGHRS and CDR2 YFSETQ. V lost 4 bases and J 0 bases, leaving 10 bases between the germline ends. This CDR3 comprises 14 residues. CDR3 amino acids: CASSLVQYQETQYF. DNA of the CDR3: TGCGCCAGCAGCCTGGTCCAGTACCAAGAGACCCAGTACTTC.

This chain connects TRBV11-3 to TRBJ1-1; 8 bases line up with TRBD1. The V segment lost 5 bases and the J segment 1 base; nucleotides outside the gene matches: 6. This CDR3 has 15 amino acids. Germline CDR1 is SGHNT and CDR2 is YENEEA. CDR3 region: CASSPGQGPNTEAFF. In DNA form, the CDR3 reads TGTGCCAGCAGCCCCGGACAGGGTCCGAACACTGAAGCTTTCTTT.

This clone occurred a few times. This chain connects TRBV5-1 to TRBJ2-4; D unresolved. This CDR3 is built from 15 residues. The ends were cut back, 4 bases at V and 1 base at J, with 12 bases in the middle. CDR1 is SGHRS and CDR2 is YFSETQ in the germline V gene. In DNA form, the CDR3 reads TGCGCCAGCAGCCCGAGAGCTCTCGCCAAAAACATTCAGTACTTC. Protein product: CASSPRALAKNIQYF.

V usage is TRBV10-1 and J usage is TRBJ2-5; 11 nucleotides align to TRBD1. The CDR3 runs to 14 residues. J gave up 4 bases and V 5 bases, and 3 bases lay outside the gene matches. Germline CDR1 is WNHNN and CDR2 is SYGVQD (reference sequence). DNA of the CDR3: TGCGCCAGCAGTACCGGGACAGGGGGAGAGACCCAGTACTTC. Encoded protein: CASSTGTGGETQYF.

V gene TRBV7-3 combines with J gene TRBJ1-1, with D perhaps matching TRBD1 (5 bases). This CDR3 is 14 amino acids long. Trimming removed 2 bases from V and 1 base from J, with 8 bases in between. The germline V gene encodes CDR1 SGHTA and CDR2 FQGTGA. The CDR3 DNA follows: TGTGCCAGCAGCTTAGCCGGACAGAACACTGAAGCTTTCTTT. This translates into CASSLAGQNTEAFF.

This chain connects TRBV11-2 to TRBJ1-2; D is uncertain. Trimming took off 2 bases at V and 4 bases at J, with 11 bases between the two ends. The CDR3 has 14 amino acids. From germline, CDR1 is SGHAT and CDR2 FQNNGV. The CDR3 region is CASSLSGEPYGYTF. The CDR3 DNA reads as TGTGCCAGCAGCTTAAGCGGGGAACCCTATGGCTACACCTTC.

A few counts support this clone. Here the CDR3 reads CAIRSSYNSPLHF. For the CDR3, the DNA is TGTGCCATCCGGAGCTCCTATAATTCACCCCTCCACTTT. The chain has TRBV6-1 and TRBJ1-6; no reliable D call. This CDR3 contains 13 residues. Trimming pared 10 bases from V and 0 bases from J, leaving 7 bases between. CDR1 MNHNS and CDR2 SASEGT come from the germline V gene.

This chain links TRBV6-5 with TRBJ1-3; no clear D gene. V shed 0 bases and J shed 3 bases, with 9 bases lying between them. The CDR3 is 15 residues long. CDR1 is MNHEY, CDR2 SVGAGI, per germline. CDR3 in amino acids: CASSYSSTDGNTIYF. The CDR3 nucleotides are TGTGCCAGCAGTTACTCTTCGACTGATGGAAACACCATATATTTT.

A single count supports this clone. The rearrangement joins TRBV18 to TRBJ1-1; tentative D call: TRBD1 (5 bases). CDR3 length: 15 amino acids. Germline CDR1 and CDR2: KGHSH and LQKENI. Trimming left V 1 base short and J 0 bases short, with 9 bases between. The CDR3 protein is CASSPQQALNTEAFF. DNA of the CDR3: TGTGCCAGCTCACCACAACAGGCTCTGAACACTGAAGCTTTCTTT. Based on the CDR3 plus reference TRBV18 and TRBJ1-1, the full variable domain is NAGVMQNPRHLVRRRGQEARLRCSPMKGHSHVYWYRQLPEEGLKFMVYLQKENIIDESGMPKERFSAEFPKEGPSILRIQQVVRGDSAAYFCASSPQQALNTEAFFGQGTRLTVV.

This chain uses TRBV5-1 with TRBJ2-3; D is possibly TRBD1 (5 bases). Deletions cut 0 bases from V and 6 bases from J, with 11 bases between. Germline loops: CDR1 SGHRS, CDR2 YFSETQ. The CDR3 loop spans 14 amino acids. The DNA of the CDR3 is TGCGCCAGCAGCTTGGAACAGGAAGGGGATACGCAGTATTTT. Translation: CASSLEQEGDTQYF.

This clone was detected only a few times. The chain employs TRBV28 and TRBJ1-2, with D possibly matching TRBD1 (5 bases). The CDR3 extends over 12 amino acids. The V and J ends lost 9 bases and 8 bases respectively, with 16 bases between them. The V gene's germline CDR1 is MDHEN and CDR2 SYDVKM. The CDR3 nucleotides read TGTGCCAGTGGGCTGCAGGGTCCAGGCTACACCTTC. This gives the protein CASGLQGPGYTF.

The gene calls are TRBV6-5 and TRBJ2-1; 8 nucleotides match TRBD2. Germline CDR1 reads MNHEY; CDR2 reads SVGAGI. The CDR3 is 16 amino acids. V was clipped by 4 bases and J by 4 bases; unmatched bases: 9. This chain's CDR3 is CASSSTGGARYNEQFF. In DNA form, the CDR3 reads TGTGCCAGCAGTTCAACGGGGGGGGCGCGTTACAATGAGCAGTTCTTC.

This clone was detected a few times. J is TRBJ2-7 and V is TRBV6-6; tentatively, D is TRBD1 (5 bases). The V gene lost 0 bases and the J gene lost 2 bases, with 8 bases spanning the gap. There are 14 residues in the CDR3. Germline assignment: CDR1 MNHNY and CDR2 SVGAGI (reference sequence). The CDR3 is CASSYSDTTYEQYF. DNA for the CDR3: TGTGCCAGCAGTTACTCGGACACCACCTACGAGCAGTACTTC.

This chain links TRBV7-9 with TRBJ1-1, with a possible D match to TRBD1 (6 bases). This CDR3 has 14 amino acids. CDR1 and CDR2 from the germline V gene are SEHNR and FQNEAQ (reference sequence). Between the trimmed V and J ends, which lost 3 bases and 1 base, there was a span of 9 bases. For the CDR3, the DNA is TGTGCCAGCAGCTTCCAGGGGTCGAACACTGAAGCTTTCTTT. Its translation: CASSFQGSNTEAFF.

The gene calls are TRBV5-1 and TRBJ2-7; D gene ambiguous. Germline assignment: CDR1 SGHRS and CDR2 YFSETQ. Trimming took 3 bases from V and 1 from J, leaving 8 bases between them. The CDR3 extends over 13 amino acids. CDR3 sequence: CASSSPMSYEQYF. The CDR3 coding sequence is TGCGCCAGCAGCTCCCCCATGTCCTACGAGCAGTACTTC.

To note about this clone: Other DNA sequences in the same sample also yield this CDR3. CDR3 sequence reads: CASSPDRDYGYTF. The DNA for the CDR3 is TGTGCCAGCTCACCCGACAGGGACTATGGCTACACCTTC. The chain couples TRBV18 to TRBJ1-2; TRBD1 agrees at 7 bases. The length of the CDR3 is 13 residues. Germline V gene data show CDR1 as KGHSH and CDR2 as LQKENI. With 3 bases clipped from V and 3 bases from J, the junction kept 1 base outside the gene matches.

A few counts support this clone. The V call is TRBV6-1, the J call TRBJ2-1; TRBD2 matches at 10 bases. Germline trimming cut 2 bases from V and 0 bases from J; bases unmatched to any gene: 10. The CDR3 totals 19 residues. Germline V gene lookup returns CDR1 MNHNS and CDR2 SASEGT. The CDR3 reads CASSELSGTSDSSYNEQFF. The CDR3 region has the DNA TGTGCCAGCAGTGAATTGTCCGGGACTAGCGATAGCTCCTACAATGAGCAGTTCTTC.

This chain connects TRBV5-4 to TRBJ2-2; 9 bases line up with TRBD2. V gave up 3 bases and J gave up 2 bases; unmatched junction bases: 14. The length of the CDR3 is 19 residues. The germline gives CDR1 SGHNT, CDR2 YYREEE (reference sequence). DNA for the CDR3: TGTGCCAGCAGCTCCCCGGGGGGGAGCGGGGGGTCCAACACCGGGGAGCTGTTTTTT. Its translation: CASSSPGGSGGSNTGELFF.